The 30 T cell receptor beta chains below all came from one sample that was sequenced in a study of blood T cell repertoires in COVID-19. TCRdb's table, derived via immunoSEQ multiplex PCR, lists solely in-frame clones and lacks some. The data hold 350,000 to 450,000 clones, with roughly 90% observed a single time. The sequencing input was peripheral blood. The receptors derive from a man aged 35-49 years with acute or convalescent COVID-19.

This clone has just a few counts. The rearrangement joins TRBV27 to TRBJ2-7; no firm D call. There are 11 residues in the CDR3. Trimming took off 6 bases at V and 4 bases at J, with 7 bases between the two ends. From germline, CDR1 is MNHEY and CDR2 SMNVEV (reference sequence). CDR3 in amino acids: CASSSRYEQYF. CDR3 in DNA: TGTGCCAGCAGCTCCCGTTACGAGCAGTACTTC.

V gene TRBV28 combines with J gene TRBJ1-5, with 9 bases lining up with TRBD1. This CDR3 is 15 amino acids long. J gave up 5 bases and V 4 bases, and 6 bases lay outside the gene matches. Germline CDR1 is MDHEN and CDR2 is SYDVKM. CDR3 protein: CASSSTGGVDQPQHF. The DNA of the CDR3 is TGTGCCAGCAGTTCGACAGGGGGAGTGGATCAGCCCCAGCATTTT.

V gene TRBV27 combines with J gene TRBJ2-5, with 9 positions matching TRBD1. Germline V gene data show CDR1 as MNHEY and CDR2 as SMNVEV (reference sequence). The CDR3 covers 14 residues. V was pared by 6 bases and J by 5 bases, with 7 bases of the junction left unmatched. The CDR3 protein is CASRKTGGEETQYF. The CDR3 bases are TGTGCCAGCAGAAAGACAGGGGGGGAGGAGACCCAGTACTTC.

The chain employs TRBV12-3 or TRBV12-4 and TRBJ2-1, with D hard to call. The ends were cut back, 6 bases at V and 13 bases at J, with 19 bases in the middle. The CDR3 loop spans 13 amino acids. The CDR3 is CASSTRALEVQFF. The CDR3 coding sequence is TGTGCCAGCAGCACAAGAGCCCTAGAAGTACAGTTCTTC.

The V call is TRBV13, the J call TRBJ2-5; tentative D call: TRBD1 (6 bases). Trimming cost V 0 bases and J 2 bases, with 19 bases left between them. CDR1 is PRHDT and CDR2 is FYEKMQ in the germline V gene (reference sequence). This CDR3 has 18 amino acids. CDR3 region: CASSLGVTGTRGQETQYF. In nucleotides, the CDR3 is TGTGCCAGCAGCTTAGGGGTAACCGGGACACGGGGACAAGAGACCCAGTACTTC.

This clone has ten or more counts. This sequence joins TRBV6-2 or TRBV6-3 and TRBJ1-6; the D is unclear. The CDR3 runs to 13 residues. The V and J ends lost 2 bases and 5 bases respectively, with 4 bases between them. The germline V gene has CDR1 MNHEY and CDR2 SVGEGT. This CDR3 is CASSYVDNSPLHF. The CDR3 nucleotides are TGTGCCAGCAGTTACGTCGATAATTCACCCCTCCACTTT.

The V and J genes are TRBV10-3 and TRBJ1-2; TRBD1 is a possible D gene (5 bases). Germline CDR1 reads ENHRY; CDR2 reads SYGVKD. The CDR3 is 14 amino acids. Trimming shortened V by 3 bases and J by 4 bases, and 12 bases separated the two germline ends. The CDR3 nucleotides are TGTGCCATCAGTGACGACAGAAGATTCTATGGCTACACCTTC. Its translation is CAISDDRRFYGYTF.

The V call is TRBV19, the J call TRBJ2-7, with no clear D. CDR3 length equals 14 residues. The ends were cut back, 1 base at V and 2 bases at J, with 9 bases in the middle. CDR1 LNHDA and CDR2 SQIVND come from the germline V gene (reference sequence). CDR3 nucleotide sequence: TGTGCCAGTAGTATAGGACAACTCCCCTACGAGCAGTACTTC. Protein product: CASSIGQLPYEQYF.

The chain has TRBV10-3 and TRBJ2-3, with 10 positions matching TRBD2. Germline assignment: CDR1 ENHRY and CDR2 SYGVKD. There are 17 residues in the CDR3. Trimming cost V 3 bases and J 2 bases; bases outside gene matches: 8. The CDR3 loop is CAISDYGLAAATDTQYF. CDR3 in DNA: TGTGCCATCAGTGACTATGGACTAGCGGCAGCCACAGATACGCAGTATTTT.

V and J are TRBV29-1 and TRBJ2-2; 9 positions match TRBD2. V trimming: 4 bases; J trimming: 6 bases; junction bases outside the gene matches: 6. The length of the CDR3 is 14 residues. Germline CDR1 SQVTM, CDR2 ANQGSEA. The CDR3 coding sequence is TGCAGCGTTGGTCCTAGCGGGGTTTCCGGGGAGCTGTTTTTT. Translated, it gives CSVGPSGVSGELFF.

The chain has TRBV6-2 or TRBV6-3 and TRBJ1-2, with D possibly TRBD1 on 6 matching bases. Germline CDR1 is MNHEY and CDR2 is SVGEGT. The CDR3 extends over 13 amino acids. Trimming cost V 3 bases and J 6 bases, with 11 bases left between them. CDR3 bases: TGTGCCAGCAGTTATGGGGGACAACATGGCTACACCTTC. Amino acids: CASSYGGQHGYTF.

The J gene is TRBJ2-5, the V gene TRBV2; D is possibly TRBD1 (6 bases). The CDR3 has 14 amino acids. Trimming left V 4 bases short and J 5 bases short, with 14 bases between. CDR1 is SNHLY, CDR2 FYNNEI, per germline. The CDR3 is CASSVDRTSETQYF. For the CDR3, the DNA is TGTGCCAGCAGTGTGGACAGAACGAGCGAGACCCAGTACTTC.

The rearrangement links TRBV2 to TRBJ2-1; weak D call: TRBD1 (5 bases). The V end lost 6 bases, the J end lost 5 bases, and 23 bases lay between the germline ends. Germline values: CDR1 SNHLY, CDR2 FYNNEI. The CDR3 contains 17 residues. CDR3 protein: CASRRRSGYSENNEQFF. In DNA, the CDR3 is TGTGCCAGCAGGCGCCGATCAGGGTACTCGGAAAACAATGAGCAGTTCTTC.

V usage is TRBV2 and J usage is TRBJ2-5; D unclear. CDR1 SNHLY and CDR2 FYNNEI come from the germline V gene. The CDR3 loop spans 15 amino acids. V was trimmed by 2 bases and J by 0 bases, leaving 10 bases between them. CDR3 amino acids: CASSELESNQETQYF. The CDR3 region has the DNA TGTGCCAGCAGTGAACTGGAGTCCAACCAAGAGACCCAGTACTTC.

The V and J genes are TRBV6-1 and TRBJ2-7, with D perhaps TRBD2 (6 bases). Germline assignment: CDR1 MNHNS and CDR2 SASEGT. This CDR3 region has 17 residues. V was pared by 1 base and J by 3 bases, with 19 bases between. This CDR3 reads CASSEDPAGTAYYEQYF. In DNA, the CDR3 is TGTGCCAGCAGTGAAGACCCGGCTGGGACTGCATACTACGAGCAGTACTTC.

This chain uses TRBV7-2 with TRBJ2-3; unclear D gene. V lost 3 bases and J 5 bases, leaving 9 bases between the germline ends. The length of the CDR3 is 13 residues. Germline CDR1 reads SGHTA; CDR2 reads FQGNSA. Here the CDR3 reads CASSFGRRDTQYF. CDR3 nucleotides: TGTGCCAGCAGCTTTGGCCGCCGAGATACGCAGTATTTT.

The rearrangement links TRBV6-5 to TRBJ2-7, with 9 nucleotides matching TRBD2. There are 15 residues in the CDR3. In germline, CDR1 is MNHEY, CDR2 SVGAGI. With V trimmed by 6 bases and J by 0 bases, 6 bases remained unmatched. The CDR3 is CASRHRLAASYEQYF. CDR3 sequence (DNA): TGTGCCAGCAGGCATAGACTAGCGGCCTCCTACGAGCAGTACTTC.

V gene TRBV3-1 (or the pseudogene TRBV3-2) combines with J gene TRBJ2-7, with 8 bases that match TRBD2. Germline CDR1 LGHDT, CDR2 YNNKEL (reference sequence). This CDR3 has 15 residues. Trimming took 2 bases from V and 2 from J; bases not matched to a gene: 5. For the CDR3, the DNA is TGTGCCAGCAGCCAAATCGTAGCGGGGACCTACGAGCAGTACTTC. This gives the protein CASSQIVAGTYEQYF.

The DNA for the CDR3 is TGTGCCAGCAGTGTGCCGGGACAGGGGGCGGCTTTCTTT. Its translation is CASSVPGQGAAFF. The rearrangement joins TRBV12-3 or TRBV12-4 to TRBJ1-1; 12 bases map to TRBD1. The ends lost 5 bases at V and 11 bases at J; junction bases unmatched: 6. This CDR3 is 13 amino acids long.

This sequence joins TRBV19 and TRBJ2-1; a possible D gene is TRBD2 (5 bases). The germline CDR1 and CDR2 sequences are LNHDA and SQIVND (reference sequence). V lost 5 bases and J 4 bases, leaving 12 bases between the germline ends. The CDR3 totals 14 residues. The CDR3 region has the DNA TGTGCCAGTAGTCCGGACGGGATATACAATGAGCAGTTCTTC. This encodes CASSPDGIYNEQFF.

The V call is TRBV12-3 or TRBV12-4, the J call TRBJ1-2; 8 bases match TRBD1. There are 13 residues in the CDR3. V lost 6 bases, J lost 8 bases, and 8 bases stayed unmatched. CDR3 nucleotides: TGTGCCAGCAGACAGAAACAGGGGGGCGGCTACACCTTC. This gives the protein CASRQKQGGGYTF.

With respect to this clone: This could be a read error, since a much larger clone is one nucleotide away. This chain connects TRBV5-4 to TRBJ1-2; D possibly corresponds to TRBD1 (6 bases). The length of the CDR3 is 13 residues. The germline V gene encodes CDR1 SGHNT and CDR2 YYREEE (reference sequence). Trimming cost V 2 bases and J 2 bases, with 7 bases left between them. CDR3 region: CASSFQGNYGYTF. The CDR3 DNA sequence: TGTGCCAGCAGCTTCCAGGGGAACTATGGCTACACCTTC.

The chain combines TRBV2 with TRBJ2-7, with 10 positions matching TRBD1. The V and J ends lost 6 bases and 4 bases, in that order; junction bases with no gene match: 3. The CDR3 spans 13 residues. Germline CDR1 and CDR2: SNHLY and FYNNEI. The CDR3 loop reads CASSRTGGYEQYF. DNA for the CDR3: TGTGCCAGCAGCAGGACAGGGGGGTACGAGCAGTACTTC.

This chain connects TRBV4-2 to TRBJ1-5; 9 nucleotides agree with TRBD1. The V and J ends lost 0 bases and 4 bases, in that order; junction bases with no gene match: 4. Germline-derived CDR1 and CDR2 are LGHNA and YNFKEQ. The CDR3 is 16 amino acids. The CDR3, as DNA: TGTGCCAGCAGCCAAGATGAGGGGACAGGGAATCAGCCCCAGCATTTT. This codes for CASSQDEGTGNQPQHF.

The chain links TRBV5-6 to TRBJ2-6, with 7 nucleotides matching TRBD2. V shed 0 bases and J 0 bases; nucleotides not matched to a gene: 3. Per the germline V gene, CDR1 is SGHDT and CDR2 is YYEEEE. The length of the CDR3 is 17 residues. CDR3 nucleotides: TGTGCCAGCAGCTTGGTAGGCGGGGGCTCTGGGGCCAACGTCCTGACTTTC. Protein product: CASSLVGGGSGANVLTF. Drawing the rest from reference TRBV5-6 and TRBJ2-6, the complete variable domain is DAGVTQSPTHLIKTRGQQVTLRCSPKSGHDTVSWYQQALGQGPQFIFQYYEEEERQRGNFPDRFSGHQFPNYSSELNVNALLLGDSALYLCASSLVGGGSGANVLTFGAGSRLTVL.

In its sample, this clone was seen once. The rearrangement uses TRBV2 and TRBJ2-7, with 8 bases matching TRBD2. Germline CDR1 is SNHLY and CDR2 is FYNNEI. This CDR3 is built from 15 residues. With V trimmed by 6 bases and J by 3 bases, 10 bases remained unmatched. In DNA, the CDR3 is TGTGCCAGCAGCGGGAGGGACATGGGGCTCTACGAGCAGTACTTC. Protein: CASSGRDMGLYEQYF.

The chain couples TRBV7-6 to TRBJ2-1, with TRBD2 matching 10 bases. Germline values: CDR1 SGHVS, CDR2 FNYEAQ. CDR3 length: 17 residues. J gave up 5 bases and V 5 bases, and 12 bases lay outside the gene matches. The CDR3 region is CASSLILAGRLNNEQFF. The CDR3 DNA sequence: TGTGCCAGCAGCCTAATACTAGCGGGAAGACTGAACAATGAGCAGTTCTTC.

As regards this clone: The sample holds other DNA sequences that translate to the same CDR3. The CDR3 bases are TGTGCCACCAGCAGAGATATCGAGACCCAGTACTTC. It encodes CATSRDIETQYF. V and J are TRBV15 and TRBJ2-5; D uncertain. Trimming cost V 0 bases and J 5 bases, with 4 bases left between them. The CDR3 covers 12 residues. Germline V CDR1 and CDR2: LNHNV, YYDKDF (reference sequence).

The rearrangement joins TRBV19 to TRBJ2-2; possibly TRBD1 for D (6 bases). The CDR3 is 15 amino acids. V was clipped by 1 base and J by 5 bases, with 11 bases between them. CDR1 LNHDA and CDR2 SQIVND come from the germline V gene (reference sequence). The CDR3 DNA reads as TGTGCCAGTAGTATAGCAGGGGTCGGTACCGGGGAGCTGTTTTTT. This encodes CASSIAGVGTGELFF.

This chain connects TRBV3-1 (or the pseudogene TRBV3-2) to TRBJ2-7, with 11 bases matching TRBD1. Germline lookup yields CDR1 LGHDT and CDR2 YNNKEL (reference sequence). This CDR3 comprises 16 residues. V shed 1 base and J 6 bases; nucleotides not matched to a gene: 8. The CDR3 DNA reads TGTGCCAGCAGCCAAGTTGTGGGACAGGGGGAGGGCGAGCAGTACTTC. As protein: CASSQVVGQGEGEQYF.